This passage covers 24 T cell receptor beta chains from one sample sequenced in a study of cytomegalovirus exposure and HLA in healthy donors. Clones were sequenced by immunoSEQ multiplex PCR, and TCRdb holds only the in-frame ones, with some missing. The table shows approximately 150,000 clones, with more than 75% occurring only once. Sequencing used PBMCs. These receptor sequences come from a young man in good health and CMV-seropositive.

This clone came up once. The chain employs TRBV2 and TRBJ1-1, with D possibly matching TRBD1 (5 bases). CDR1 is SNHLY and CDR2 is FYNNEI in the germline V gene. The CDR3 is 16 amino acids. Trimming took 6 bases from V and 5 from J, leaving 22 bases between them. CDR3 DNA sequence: TGTGCCAGCAGCCGGTTCGGGGGGATGAGAGGGACTGAAGCTTTCTTT. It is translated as CASSRFGGMRGTEAFF.

CDR3 residues: CASSVSPGGGLQETQYF. Written as DNA, the CDR3 is TGTGCCAGCAGTGTTTCTCCCGGAGGCGGACTCCAAGAGACCCAGTACTTC. The chain joins TRBV2 to TRBJ2-5, with D possibly TRBD2 on 5 matching bases. Germline V gene sequence: CDR1 SNHLY, CDR2 FYNNEI. V was shortened by 4 bases and J by 1 base, with 19 bases between the two germline ends. The CDR3 is 17 amino acids.

This CDR3 is CASSELAGSYNEQFF. In DNA form, the CDR3 reads TGTGCCAGCAGTGAACTAGCAGGCTCCTACAATGAGCAGTTCTTC. V is TRBV25-1 and J is TRBJ2-1; D possibly corresponds to TRBD2 (5 bases). Trimming took 2 bases from V and 0 from J, leaving 8 bases between them. Germline-derived CDR1 and CDR2 are MGHDK and SYGVNS. The CDR3 loop spans 15 amino acids. Drawing the rest from reference TRBV25-1 and TRBJ2-1, the complete variable domain is EADIYQTPRYLVIGTGKKITLECSQTMGHDKMYWYQQDPGMELHLIHYSYGVNSTEKGDLSSESTVSRIRTEHFPLTLESARPSHTSQYLCASSELAGSYNEQFFGPGTRLTVL.

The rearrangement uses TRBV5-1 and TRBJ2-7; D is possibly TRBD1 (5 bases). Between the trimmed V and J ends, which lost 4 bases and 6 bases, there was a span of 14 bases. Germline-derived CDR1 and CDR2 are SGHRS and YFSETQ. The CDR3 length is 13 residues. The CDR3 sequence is CASSDSYGFEQYF. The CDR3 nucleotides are TGCGCCAGCAGCGACAGTTACGGGTTCGAGCAGTACTTC.

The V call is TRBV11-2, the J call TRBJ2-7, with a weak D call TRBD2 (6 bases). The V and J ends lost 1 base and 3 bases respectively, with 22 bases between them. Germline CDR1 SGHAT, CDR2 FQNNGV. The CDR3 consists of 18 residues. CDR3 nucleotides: TGTGCCAGCAGCTTAGGGGAAGAATCGGTAGCGGCATACTACGAGCAGTACTTC. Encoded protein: CASSLGEESVAAYYEQYF.

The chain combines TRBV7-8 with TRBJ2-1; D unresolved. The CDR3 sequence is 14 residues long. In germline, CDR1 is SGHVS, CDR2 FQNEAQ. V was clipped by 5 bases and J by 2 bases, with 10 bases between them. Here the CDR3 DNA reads TGTGCCAGCAGCCCCGGGTCTACCTACAATGAGCAGTTCTTC. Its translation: CASSPGSTYNEQFF.

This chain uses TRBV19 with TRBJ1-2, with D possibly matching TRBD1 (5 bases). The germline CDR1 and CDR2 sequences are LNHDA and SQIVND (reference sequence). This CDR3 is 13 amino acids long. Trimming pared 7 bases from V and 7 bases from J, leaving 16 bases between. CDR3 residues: CASTSGGSGGYTF. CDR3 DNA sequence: TGTGCCAGTACCTCGGGGGGGTCCGGTGGCTACACCTTC. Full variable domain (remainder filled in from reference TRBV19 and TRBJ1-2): DGGITQSPKYLFRKEGQNVTLSCEQNLNHDAMYWYRQDPGQGLRLIYYSQIVNDFQKGDIAEGYSVSREKKESFPLTVTSAQKNPTAFYLCASTSGGSGGYTFGSGTRLTVV.

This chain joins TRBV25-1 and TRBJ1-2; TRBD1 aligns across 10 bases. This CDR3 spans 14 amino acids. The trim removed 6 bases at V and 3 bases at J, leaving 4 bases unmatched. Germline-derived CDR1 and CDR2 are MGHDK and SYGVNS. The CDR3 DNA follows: TGTGCCAGCAGAGAGACAGGGGGCTACTATGGCTACACCTTC. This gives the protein CASRETGGYYGYTF.

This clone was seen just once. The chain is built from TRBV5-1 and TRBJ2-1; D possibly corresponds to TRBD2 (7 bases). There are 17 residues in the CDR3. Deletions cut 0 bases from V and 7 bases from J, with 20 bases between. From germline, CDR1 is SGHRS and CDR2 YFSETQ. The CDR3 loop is CASSLVEGEGPPNEQFF. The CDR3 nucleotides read TGCGCCAGCAGCTTGGTCGAGGGGGAGGGCCCCCCTAATGAGCAGTTCTTC.

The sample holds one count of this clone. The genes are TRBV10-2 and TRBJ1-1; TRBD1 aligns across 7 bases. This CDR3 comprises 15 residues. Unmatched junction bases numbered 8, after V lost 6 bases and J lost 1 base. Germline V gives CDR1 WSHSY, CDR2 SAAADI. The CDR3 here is CASSKAGGWNTEAFF. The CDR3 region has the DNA TGCGCCAGCAGCAAAGCAGGGGGATGGAACACTGAAGCTTTCTTT.

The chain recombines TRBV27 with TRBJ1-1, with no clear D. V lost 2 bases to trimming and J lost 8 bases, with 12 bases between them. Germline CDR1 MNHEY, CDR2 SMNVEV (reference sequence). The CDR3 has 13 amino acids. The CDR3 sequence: CASSLAFSTEAFF. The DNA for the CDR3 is TGTGCCAGCAGTTTAGCCTTCTCGACAGAAGCTTTCTTT.

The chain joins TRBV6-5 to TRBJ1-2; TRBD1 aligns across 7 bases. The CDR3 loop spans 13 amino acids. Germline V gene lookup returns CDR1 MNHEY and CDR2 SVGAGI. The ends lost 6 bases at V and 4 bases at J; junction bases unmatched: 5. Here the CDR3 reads CASRTQGIYGYTF. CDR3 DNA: TGTGCCAGCAGAACACAGGGGATCTATGGCTACACCTTC.

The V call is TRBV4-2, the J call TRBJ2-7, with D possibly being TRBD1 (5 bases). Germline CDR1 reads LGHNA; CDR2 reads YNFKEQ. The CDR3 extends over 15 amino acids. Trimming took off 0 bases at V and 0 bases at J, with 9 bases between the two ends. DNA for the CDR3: TGTGCCAGCAGCCAAGAGTCAGGGTTCTCCTACGAGCAGTACTTC. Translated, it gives CASSQESGFSYEQYF.

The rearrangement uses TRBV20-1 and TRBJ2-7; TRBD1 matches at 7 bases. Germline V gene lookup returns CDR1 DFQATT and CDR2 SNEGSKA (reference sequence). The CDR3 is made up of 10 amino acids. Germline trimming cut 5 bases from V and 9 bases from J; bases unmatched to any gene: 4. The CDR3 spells CSAPPGGQYF. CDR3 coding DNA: TGCAGTGCTCCGCCAGGGGGGCAGTACTTC.

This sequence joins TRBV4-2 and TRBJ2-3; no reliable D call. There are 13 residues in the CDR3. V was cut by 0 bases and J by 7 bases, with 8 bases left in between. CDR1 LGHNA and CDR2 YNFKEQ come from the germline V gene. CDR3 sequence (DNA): TGTGCCAGCAGCCAAGATAGAGCTTATACGCAGTATTTT. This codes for CASSQDRAYTQYF.

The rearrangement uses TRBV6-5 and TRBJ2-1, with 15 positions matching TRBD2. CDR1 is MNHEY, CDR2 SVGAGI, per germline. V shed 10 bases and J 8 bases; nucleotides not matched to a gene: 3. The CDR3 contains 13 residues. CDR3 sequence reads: CATGLAGGHEQFF. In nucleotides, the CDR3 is TGTGCCACCGGACTAGCGGGAGGGCATGAGCAGTTCTTC.

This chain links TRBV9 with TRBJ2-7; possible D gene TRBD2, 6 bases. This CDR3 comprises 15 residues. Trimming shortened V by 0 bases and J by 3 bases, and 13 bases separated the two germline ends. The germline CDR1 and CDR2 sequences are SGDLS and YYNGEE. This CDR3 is CASSVGDSPYYEQYF. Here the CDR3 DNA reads TGTGCCAGCAGCGTAGGGGACTCTCCCTACTACGAGCAGTACTTC.

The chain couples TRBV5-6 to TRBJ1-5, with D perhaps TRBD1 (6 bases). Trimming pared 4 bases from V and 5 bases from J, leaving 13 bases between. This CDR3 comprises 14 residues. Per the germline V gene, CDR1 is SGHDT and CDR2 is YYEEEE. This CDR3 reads CASSGGAGDQPQHF. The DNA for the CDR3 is TGTGCCAGCAGCGGGGGGGCCGGCGATCAGCCCCAGCATTTT.

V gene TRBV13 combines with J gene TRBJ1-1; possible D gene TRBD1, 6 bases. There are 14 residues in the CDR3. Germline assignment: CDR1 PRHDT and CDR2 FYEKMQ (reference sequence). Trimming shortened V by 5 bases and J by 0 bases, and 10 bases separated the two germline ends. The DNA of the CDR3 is TGTGCCAGCAGCACCGGACAGTTGAACACTGAAGCTTTCTTT. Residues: CASSTGQLNTEAFF.

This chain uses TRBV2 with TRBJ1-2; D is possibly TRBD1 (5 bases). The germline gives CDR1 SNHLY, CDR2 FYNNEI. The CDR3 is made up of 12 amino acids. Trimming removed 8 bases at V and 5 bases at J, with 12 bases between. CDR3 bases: TGTGCCAGCCTTTACAGGATATATGGCTACACCTTC. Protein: CASLYRIYGYTF.

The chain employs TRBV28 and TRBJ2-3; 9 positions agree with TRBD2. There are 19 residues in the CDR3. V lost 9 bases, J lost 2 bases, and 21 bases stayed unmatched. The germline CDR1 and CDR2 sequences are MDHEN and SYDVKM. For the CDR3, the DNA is TGTGCCAGTTCGTACCTGTGGCTAGCGGGGCTCTGGGCCACAGATACGCAGTATTTT. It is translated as CASSYLWLAGLWATDTQYF.

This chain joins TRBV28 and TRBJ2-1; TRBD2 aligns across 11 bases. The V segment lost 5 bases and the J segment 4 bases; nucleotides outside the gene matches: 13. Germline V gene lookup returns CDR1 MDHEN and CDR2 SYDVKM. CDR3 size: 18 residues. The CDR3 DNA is TGTGCCAGCAGTCCCCGGCTAGCGGGAGGCCGAACTTACAATGAGCAGTTCTTC. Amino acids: CASSPRLAGGRTYNEQFF. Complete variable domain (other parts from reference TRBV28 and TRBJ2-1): DVKVTQSSRYLVKRTGEKVFLECVQDMDHENMFWYRQDPGLGLRLIYFSYDVKMKEKGDIPEGYSVSREKKERFSLILESASTNQTSMYLCASSPRLAGGRTYNEQFFGPGTRLTVL.

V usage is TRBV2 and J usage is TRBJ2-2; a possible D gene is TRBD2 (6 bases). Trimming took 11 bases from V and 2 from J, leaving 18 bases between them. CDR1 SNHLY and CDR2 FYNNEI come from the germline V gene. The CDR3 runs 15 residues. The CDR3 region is CAAVGGGENTGELFF. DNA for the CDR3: TGTGCCGCAGTAGGAGGAGGGGAAAACACCGGGGAGCTGTTTTTT.

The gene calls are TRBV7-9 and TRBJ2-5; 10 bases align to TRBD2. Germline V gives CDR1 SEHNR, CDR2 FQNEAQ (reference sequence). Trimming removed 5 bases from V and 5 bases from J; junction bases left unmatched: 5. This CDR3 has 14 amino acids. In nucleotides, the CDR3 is TGTGCCAGCAGCGCCAGACTAGCGGGCGAGACCCAGTACTTC. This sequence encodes CASSARLAGETQYF. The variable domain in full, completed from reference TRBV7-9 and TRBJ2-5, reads DTGVSQNPRHKITKRGQNVTFRCDPISEHNRLYWYRQTLGQGPEFLTYFQNEAQLEKSRLLSDRFSAERPKGSFSTLEIQRTEQGDSAMYLCASSARLAGETQYFGPGTRLLVL.